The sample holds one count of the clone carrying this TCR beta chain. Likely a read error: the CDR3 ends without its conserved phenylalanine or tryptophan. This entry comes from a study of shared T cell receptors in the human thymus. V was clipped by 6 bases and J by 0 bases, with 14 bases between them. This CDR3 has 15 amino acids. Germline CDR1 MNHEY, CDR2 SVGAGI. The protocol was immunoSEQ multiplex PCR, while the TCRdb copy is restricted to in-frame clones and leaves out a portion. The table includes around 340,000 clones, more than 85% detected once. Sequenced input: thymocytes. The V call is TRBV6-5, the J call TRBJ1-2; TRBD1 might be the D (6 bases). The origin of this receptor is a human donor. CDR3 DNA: TGTGCCAGCAGGGATACAGGGTCATCTAACTATGGCTACACCTCC. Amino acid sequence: CASRDTGSSNYGYTS.